This TCR beta chain was observed in a study of identical twins. TCRdb re-analysed the 5' RACE reads in MiXCR, keeping a single row per CDR3 protein. The sample holds over 500,000 distinct CDR3 sequences, 20% to 25% seen once. With 3 bases clipped from V and 7 bases from J, the junction kept 16 bases outside the gene matches. The CDR3 contains 17 residues. Germline CDR1 and CDR2: MNHEY and SMNVEV (reference sequence). This clonotype came up a few times. The sample also formed part of further work on T cells expressing NK-cell markers.

The specimen was CD4+ T cells sorted from blood. V is TRBV27 and J is TRBJ1-2, with 8 bases lining up with TRBD1. The TCR was taken from a woman younger than 35 in good health. The CDR3 loop is CASSFLAGGAGLGGYTF. In DNA form, the CDR3 reads TGTGCCAGCAGTTTCTTGGCAGGGGGCGCGGGTCTGGGTGGCTACACCTTC.